Following are 8 T cell receptor beta chains from one sample sequenced in a study of T cells in Graves' hyperthyroidism and ophthalmopathy. The investigators amplified TCR beta CDR3 regions from RNA transcripts. The study used the HTBI primer set for a first-round RT-PCR of the TCR CDR3. One entry per CDR3 protein results from TCRdb running MiXCR on the multiplex PCR reads. Of around 560,000 distinct CDR3 sequences listed, around 15% are singletons. The material sequenced was blood. These receptors were obtained from a young woman with Graves' hyperthyroidism.

There are many counts of this clonotype. The V and J genes are TRBV27 and TRBJ2-1; 7 positions match TRBD1. The CDR3 loop spans 18 amino acids. V dropped 6 bases and J dropped 4; count of bases not matched to a gene: 18. The V gene's germline CDR1 is MNHEY and CDR2 SMNVEV (reference sequence). As DNA, the CDR3 is TGTGCCAGCAGACAAGACAGGGTCCAAGGTAAAGGGTACAATGAGCAGTTCTTC. Protein sequence: CASRQDRVQGKGYNEQFF.

The rearrangement links TRBV10-3 to TRBJ2-5, with unresolved D. Germline-derived CDR1 and CDR2 are ENHRY and SYGVKD. The CDR3 is 13 amino acids. V lost 4 bases to trimming and J lost 3 bases, with 9 bases between them. Here the CDR3 DNA reads TGTGCCATCAGTGCATCGCAGAAAGAGACCCAGTACTTC. Its protein product is CAISASQKETQYF.

This clonotype has just a few counts. CDR3 amino acids: CSAIKGNQPQHF. CDR3 DNA: TGCAGTGCTATAAAGGGGAATCAGCCCCAGCATTTT. The rearrangement joins TRBV20-1 to TRBJ1-5; possible D gene TRBD1, 5 bases. This CDR3 is 12 amino acids long. Germline loops: CDR1 DFQATT, CDR2 SNEGSKA (reference sequence). Trimming took 4 bases from V and 4 from J, leaving 8 bases between them.

V is TRBV11-3 and J is TRBJ2-7; no reliable D call. This CDR3 region has 15 residues. Germline-derived CDR1 and CDR2 are SGHNT and YENEEA. V shed 0 bases and J shed 3 bases, with 12 bases lying between them. CDR3 bases: TGTGCCAGCAGCTTAGAGTCAGGCGACATCTACGAGCAGTACTTC. It translates to CASSLESGDIYEQYF.

This clonotype was recorded many times. This chain uses TRBV24-1 with TRBJ2-3; 8 positions match TRBD2. The J segment lost 2 bases and the V segment lost 5 bases, leaving 5 bases of the junction unmatched. The length of the CDR3 is 15 residues. The germline V gene encodes CDR1 KGHDR and CDR2 SFDVKD. The CDR3 nucleotides are TGTGCCACCAGTGCTTCAGCGGGAGACACAGATACGCAGTATTTT. This codes for CATSASAGDTDTQYF.

The chain employs TRBV5-1 and TRBJ2-6, with D perhaps given as TRBD1 or TRBD2 (6 bases each). V was clipped by 5 bases and J by 0 bases, with 12 bases between them. This CDR3 region has 16 residues. Germline V gives CDR1 SGHRS, CDR2 YFSETQ. The CDR3 DNA reads as TGCGCCAGCAGTAGGGGGGCGGACTCTGGGGCCAACGTCCTGACTTTC. This sequence encodes CASSRGADSGANVLTF.

This clonotype was observed at least ten times. The chain couples TRBV30 to TRBJ2-7; D not resolved. The V gene lost 2 bases and the J gene lost 3 bases, with 5 bases spanning the gap. In germline, CDR1 is GTSNPN, CDR2 SVGIG (reference sequence). The CDR3 extends over 11 amino acids. This CDR3 is CAWSQSYEQYF. In DNA, the CDR3 is TGTGCCTGGAGTCAGAGCTACGAGCAGTACTTC.

A word on this clonotype: An end of the junction does not agree with germline; a read error may underlie this. The chain recombines TRBV11-2 with TRBJ2-1; the match to TRBD2 covers 7 bases. Looked up from germline, CDR1 is SGHAT and CDR2 is FQNNGV. There are 13 residues in the CDR3. In DNA form, the CDR3 reads TGTGTCAGCAGCTCATTACGGGGGGATGAGCAGTTCTTC. Protein product: CVSSSLRGDEQFF.